The entry that follows covers one TCR beta chain sequence. The antigen is unknown. The data derive from a study of Graves' ophthalmopathy and Graves' hyperthyroidism. The study, taken as a whole, reports: Most expanded clonotypes from thyroid (those above 0.001 frequency) were also found in blood.

The CDR3 extends over 14 amino acids. V was pared by 1 base and J by 1 base, with 11 bases between. Looked up from germline, CDR1 is SQVTM and CDR2 is ANQGSEA. Hyperthyroidism patients were newly diagnosed, ill under 2 months, and aged 18 to 65 years. Establishment of the diagnosis relied upon clinical symptoms, serum thyroxine, TRAb, thyroid ultrasound and orbital computed tomography. Fresh peripheral blood, 10 ml, was the PBMC source. Amplified material comprised TCR beta CDR3 regions derived from RNA transcripts. First-round RT-PCR employed HTBI primers, with a second-round multiplex PCR after it. A single record per CDR3 protein comes from TCRdb applying MiXCR to the multiplex PCR reads. This sample carries hundreds of thousands of distinct CDR3 sequences, 22% of them seen once, and the ten largest clones take approximately 7%.

The source is a woman under 30 with stable Graves' hyperthyroidism. Some clones in this sample may be carry-over from other donors' samples. The sequenced material came from peripheral blood. This chain uses TRBV29-1 with TRBJ2-7; perhaps TRBD1 as D (5 bases). CDR3 in DNA: TGCAGCGTTGAAGTCTGGGGCCTTTCCTACGAGCAGTACTTC. It is translated as CSVEVWGLSYEQYF.